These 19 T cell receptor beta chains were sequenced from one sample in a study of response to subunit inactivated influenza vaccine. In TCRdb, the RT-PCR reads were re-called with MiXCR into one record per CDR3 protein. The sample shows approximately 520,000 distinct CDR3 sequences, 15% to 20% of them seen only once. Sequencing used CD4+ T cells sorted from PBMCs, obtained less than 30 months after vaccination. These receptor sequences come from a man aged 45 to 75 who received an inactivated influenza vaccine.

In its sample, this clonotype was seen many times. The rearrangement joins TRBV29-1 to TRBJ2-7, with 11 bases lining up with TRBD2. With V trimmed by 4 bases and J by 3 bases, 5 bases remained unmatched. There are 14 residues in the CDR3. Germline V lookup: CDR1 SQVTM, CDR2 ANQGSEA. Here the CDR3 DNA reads TGCAGCGTTGCCGGACTAGCGGGTAGCTACGAGCAGTACTTC. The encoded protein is CSVAGLAGSYEQYF.

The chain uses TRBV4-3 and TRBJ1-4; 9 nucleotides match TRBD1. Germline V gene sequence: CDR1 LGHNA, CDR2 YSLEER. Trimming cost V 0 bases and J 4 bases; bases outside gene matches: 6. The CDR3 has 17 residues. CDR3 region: CASSQDGRTGVNEKLFF. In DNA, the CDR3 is TGCGCCAGCAGCCAAGATGGCCGGACAGGGGTTAATGAAAAACTGTTTTTT.

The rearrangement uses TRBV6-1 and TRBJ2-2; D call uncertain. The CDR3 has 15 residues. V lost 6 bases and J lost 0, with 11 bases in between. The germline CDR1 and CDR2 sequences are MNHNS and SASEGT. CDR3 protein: CASRDGRTNTGELFF. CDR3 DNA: TGTGCCAGCAGGGATGGCAGGACGAACACCGGGGAGCTGTTTTTT.

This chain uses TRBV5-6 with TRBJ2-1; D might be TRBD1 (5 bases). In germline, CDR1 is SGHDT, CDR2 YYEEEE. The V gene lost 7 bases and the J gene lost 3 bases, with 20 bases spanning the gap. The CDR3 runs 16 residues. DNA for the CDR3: TGTGCCAGCCGCCGACCTCAGGGTAATCTCTACAATGAGCAGTTCTTC. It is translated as CASRRPQGNLYNEQFF.

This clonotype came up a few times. The CDR3 sequence: CASSIGNQETQYF. CDR3 nucleotide sequence: TGTGCCAGTAGTATCGGCAACCAAGAGACCCAGTACTTC. This rearrangement joins TRBV19 to TRBJ2-5; the D is unclear. CDR3 length: 13 amino acids. In germline, CDR1 is LNHDA, CDR2 SQIVND (reference sequence). Trimming stripped 3 bases from V and 0 bases from J, with 5 bases between. The full variable domain, its missing parts supplied by reference TRBV19 and TRBJ2-5, is DGGITQSPKYLFRKEGQNVTLSCEQNLNHDAMYWYRQDPGQGLRLIYYSQIVNDFQKGDIAEGYSVSREKKESFPLTVTSAQKNPTAFYLCASSIGNQETQYFGPGTRLLVL.

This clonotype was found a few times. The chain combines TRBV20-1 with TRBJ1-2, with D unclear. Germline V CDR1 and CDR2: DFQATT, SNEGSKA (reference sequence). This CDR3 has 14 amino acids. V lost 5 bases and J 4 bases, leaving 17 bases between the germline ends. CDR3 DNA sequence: TGCAGTGCTCCCCGGGGAGCGTTAGGCTATGGCTACACCTTC. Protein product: CSAPRGALGYGYTF.

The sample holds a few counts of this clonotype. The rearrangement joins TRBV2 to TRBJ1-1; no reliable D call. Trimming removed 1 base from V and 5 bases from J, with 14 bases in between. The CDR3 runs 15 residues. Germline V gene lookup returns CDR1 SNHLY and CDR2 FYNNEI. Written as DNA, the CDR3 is TGTGCCAGCAGTGAAGAGGCGTCTACTATTACTGAAGCTTTCTTT. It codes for CASSEEASTITEAFF.

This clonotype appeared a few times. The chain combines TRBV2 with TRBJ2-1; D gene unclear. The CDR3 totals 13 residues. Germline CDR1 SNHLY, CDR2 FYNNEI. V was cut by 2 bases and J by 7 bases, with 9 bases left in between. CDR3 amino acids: CASSERSQNEQFF. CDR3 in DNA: TGTGCCAGCAGTGAAAGGTCCCAGAATGAGCAGTTCTTC.

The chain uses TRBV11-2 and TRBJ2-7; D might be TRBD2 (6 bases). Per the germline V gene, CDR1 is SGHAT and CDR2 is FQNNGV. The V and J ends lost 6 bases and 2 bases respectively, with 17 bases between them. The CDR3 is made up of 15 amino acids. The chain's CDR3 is CASRAGGTGAYEQYF. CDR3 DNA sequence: TGTGCCAGCAGAGCCGGCGGGACGGGTGCCTACGAGCAGTACTTC.

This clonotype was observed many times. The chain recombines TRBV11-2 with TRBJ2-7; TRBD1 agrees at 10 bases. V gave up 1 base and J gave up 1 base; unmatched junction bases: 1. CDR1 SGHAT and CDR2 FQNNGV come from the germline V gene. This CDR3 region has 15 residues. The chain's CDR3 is CASSLVGQGSYEQYF. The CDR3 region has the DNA TGTGCCAGCAGCTTAGTGGGACAGGGGTCCTACGAGCAGTACTTC.

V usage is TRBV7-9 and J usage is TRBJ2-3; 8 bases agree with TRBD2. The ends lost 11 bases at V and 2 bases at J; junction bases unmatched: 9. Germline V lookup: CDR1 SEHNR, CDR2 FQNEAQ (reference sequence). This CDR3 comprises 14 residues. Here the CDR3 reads CASTGGAYTDTQYF. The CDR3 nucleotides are TGTGCCTCAACGGGGGGGGCTTACACAGATACGCAGTATTTT.

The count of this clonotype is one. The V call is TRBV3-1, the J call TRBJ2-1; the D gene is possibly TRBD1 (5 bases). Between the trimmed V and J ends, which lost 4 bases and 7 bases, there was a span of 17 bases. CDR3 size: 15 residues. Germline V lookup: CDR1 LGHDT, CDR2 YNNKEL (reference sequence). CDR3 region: CASSRGGHGSNEQFF. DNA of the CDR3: TGTGCCAGCAGCCGGGGCGGCCATGGGTCGAATGAGCAGTTCTTC.

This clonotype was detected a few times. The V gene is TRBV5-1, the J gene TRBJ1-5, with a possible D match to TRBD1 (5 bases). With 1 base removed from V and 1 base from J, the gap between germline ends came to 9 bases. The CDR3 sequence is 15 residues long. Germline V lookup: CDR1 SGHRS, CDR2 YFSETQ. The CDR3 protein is CASSLQGKSNQPQHF. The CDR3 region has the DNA TGCGCCAGCAGCTTGCAGGGTAAGAGCAATCAGCCCCAGCATTTT.

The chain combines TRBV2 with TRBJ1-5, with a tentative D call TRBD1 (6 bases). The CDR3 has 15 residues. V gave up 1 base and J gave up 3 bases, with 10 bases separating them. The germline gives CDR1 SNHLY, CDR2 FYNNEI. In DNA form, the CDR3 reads TGTGCCAGCAGTGAAGAGGGACACTTCAATCAGCCCCAGCATTTT. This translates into CASSEEGHFNQPQHF.

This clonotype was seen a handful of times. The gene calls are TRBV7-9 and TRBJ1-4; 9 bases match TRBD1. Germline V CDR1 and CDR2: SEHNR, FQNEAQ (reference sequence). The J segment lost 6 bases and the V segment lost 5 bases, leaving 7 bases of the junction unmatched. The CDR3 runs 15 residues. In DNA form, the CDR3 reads TGTGCCAGCAGCCTCCGACAGGGGGGTGATGAAAAACTGTTTTTT. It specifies CASSLRQGGDEKLFF. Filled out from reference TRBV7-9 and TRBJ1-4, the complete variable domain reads DTGVSQNPRHKITKRGQNVTFRCDPISEHNRLYWYRQTLGQGPEFLTYFQNEAQLEKSRLLSDRFSAERPKGSFSTLEIQRTEQGDSAMYLCASSLRQGGDEKLFFGSGTQLSVL.

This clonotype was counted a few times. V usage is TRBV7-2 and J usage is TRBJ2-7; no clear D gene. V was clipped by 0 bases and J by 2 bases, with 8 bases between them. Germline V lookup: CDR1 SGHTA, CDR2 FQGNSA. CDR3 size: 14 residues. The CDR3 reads CASSLAVETYEQYF. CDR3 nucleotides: TGTGCCAGCAGCTTAGCCGTCGAAACCTACGAGCAGTACTTC.

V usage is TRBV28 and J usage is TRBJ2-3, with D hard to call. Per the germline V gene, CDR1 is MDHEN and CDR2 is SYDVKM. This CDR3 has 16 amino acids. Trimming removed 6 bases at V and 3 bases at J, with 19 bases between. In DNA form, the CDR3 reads TGTGCCAGCAGCACAAGATGGCTCCAGAGAACAGATACGCAGTATTTT. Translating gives CASSTRWLQRTDTQYF.

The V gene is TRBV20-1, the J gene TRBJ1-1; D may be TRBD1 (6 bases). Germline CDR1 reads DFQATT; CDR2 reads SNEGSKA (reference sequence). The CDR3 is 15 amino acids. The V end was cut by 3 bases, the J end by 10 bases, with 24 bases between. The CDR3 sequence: CSASPTAGVRRIAFF. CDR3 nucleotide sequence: TGCAGTGCTAGCCCAACTGCAGGGGTCCGGCGGATAGCTTTCTTT.

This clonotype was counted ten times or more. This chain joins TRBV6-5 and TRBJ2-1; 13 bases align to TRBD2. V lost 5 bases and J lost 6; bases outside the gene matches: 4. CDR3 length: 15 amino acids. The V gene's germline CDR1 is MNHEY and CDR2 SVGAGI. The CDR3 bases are TGTGCCAGCAGTCTACTAGCGGGAGGGGGCAATGAGCAGTTCTTC. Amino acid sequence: CASSLLAGGGNEQFF.